What follows are 13 T cell receptor beta chains derived from one specimen sequenced in a study of blood T cell repertoires in COVID-19. Sequencing used immunoSEQ multiplex PCR; TCRdb keeps in-frame clones, though not all of them. The sample yields about 530,000 clones, roughly nine tenths seen once. The sequenced material came from peripheral blood. The receptors stem from a woman aged 50 to 60 with COVID-19, enrolled during active disease.

This clone was observed a single time. The CDR3 protein is CAWSHGGNYGYTF. The CDR3, as DNA: TGTGCCTGGAGTCATGGGGGGAACTATGGCTACACCTTC. The genes are TRBV30 and TRBJ1-2; D is perhaps TRBD1 (5 bases). The CDR3 runs 13 residues. Trimming left V 2 bases short and J 2 bases short, with 9 bases between. CDR1 and CDR2 (germline): GTSNPN, SVGIG (reference sequence).

V and J are TRBV6-5 and TRBJ1-2, with TRBD1 identical over 10 bases. The CDR3 covers 15 residues. The junction had 10 bases not matched to a gene; V was cut back by 5 bases and J by 7 bases. CDR1 is MNHEY, CDR2 SVGAGI, per germline. In DNA, the CDR3 is TGTGCCAGCAGTCGGACAGGGGGACAGCCCGGTGGCTACACCTTC. It encodes CASSRTGGQPGGYTF.

This clone appeared a single time. The V and J genes are TRBV30 and TRBJ2-2, with D possibly TRBD2 on 7 matching bases. CDR1 is GTSNPN and CDR2 is SVGIG in the germline V gene (reference sequence). Trimming took 5 bases from V and 3 from J, leaving 16 bases between them. The CDR3 consists of 15 residues. CDR3 bases: TGTGCCTGGGGCTCTGCGGGGGCTCACACCGGGGAGCTGTTTTTT. As protein: CAWGSAGAHTGELFF.

The chain joins TRBV7-9 to TRBJ2-7; 9 bases are shared with TRBD1. The CDR3 length is 15 residues. The V segment lost 5 bases and the J segment 4 bases; nucleotides outside the gene matches: 9. The V gene's germline CDR1 is SEHNR and CDR2 FQNEAQ (reference sequence). DNA of the CDR3: TGTGCCAGCAGCACAGGGGGCCCCTTGAGTTACGAGCAGTACTTC. Protein product: CASSTGGPLSYEQYF.

V gene TRBV5-1 combines with J gene TRBJ2-2, with 7 nucleotides matching TRBD1. The V gene's germline CDR1 is SGHRS and CDR2 YFSETQ. Trimming cost V 3 bases and J 6 bases; bases outside gene matches: 5. The CDR3 is 14 residues long. CDR3 region: CASSSGTVAGELFF. The CDR3 nucleotides read TGCGCCAGCAGCTCCGGGACAGTTGCCGGGGAGCTGTTTTTT.

V usage is TRBV6-1 and J usage is TRBJ1-2, with 8 positions matching TRBD1. The CDR3 is made up of 17 amino acids. Trimming cost V 4 bases and J 0 bases; bases outside gene matches: 10. Germline CDR1 MNHNS, CDR2 SASEGT. CDR3 nucleotides: TGTGCCAGCAGTGGACAGGGGACCACGCTGTCTAACTATGGCTACACCTTC. This gives the protein CASSGQGTTLSNYGYTF.

This chain links TRBV24-1 with TRBJ2-5; 7 bases match TRBD2. V was clipped by 1 base and J by 5 bases; unmatched bases: 9. The germline gives CDR1 KGHDR, CDR2 SFDVKD. The CDR3 sequence is 16 residues long. The chain's CDR3 is CATSDFQGGRSETQYF. CDR3 bases: TGTGCCACCAGTGATTTTCAGGGAGGGAGGTCGGAGACCCAGTACTTC.

In regard to this clone: The identical CDR3 is also encoded by other nucleotide sequences in the sample. The chain couples TRBV7-9 to TRBJ2-2, with a weak D call TRBD1 (6 bases). This CDR3 region has 13 residues. In germline, CDR1 is SEHNR, CDR2 FQNEAQ (reference sequence). Trimming shortened V by 5 bases and J by 5 bases, and 9 bases separated the two germline ends. CDR3 bases: TGTGCCAGCAGCCTAACAGGGACCGGGGAGCTGTTTTTT. It codes for CASSLTGTGELFF.

The gene calls are TRBV6-5 and TRBJ2-5; D unclear. CDR3 length: 15 residues. Per germline, CDR1 MNHEY and CDR2 SVGAGI. Between the trimmed V and J ends, which lost 0 bases and 5 bases, there was a span of 13 bases. DNA for the CDR3: TGTGCCAGCAGTTACTCTCCGGGTTTTCGGGAGACCCAGTACTTC. This codes for CASSYSPGFRETQYF.

CDR3 residues: CATQRQVQGNTIYF. The CDR3 bases are TGTGCCACCCAGAGACAGGTACAAGGAAACACCATATATTTT. The rearrangement links TRBV7-9 to TRBJ1-3; D may be TRBD1 (6 bases). The CDR3 length is 14 residues. CDR1 is SEHNR and CDR2 is FQNEAQ in the germline V gene (reference sequence). Trimming pared 10 bases from V and 4 bases from J, leaving 17 bases between.

This clone was recorded once. V gene TRBV9 combines with J gene TRBJ2-1, with D maybe TRBD1 (5 bases). Germline V gene lookup returns CDR1 SGDLS and CDR2 YYNGEE. Trimming pared 1 base from V and 5 bases from J, leaving 16 bases between. The CDR3 loop spans 16 amino acids. The CDR3 protein is CASSVQGPVVNNEQFF. CDR3 coding DNA: TGTGCCAGCAGCGTACAGGGCCCCGTTGTAAACAATGAGCAGTTCTTC.

Only one count was recorded for this clone. The chain combines TRBV6-5 with TRBJ2-3; weak D call: TRBD1 (5 bases). Germline assignment: CDR1 MNHEY and CDR2 SVGAGI. This CDR3 has 13 amino acids. The V gene lost 5 bases and the J gene lost 4 bases, with 10 bases spanning the gap. The CDR3 here is CASSQGPPDTQYF. The DNA of the CDR3 is TGTGCCAGCAGTCAGGGCCCACCAGATACGCAGTATTTT.

V gene TRBV27 combines with J gene TRBJ2-3, with 11 bases fitting TRBD2. The CDR3 runs 16 residues. Germline CDR1 is MNHEY and CDR2 is SMNVEV (reference sequence). V shed 5 bases, J shed 4 bases, and the junction held 8 bases outside the gene matches. The CDR3 region is CASSTTSGGDADTQYF. The CDR3 bases are TGTGCCAGCAGTACTACTAGCGGGGGAGACGCAGATACGCAGTATTTT.